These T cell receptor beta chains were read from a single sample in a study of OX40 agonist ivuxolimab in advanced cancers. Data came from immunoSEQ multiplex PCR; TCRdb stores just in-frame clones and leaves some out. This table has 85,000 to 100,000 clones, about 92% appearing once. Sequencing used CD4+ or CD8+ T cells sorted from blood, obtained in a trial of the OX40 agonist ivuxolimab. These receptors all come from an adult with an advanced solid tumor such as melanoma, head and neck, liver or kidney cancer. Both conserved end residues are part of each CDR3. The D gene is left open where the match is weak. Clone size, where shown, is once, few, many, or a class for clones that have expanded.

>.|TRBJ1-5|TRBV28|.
CASSGGTLSNQPQHF
TGTGCCAGCAGTGGCGGGACACTTAGCAATCAGCCCCAGCATTTT
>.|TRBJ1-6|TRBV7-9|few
CASSLLQDGWGNSPLHF
TGTGCCAGCAGCTTACTACAGGACGGCTGGGGAAATTCACCCCTCCACTTT
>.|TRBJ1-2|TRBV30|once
CAWNRVHYGYTF
TGTGCCTGGAACAGGGTTCACTATGGCTACACCTTC
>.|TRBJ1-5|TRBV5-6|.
CASSPGPSNQPQHF
TGTGCCAGCAGCCCGGGACCGAGCAATCAGCCCCAGCATTTT
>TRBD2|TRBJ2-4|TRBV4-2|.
CASSRQDWLAGNILAKNIQYF
TGTGCCAGCAGCCGCCAAGACTGGCTAGCGGGGAATATATTGGCCAAAAACATTCAGTACTTC
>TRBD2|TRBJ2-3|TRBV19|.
CASSIVSASGSRDTQYF
TGTGCCAGTAGTATAGTTTCCGCTAGCGGGAGTCGGGATACGCAGTATTTT
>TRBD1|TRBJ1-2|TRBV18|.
CASSQGQVNGYTF
TGTGCCAGCTCACAAGGACAGGTGAATGGCTACACCTTC
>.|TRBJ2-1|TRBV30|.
CAWSVTNEQFF
TGTGCCTGGAGTGTAACCAATGAGCAGTTCTTC
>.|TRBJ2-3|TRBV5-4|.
CASSPGASTDTQYF
TGTGCCAGCAGCCCGGGAGCTAGCACAGATACGCAGTATTTT
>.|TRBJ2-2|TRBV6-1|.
CASSEVGRGYTGELFF
TGTGCCAGCAGTGAAGTTGGGAGGGGGTACACCGGGGAGCTGTTTTTT
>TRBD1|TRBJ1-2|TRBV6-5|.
CASSYSIRQGDGYTF
TGTGCCAGCAGTTACTCTATCCGACAGGGGGATGGCTACACCTTC
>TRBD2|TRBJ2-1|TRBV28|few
CASSFPRAAGGPFSYNEQFF
TGTGCCAGCAGTTTCCCCCGGGCAGCGGGGGGGCCCTTCTCCTACAATGAGCAGTTCTTC
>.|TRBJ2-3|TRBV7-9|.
CASSLDEEDTQYF
TGTGCCAGCAGCTTAGACGAGGAGGATACGCAGTATTTT
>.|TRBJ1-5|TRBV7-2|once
CASSTRGTQPQHF
TGTGCCAGCAGCACCAGGGGAACGCAGCCCCAGCATTTT
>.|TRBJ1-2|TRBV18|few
CASSPLSGGYTF
TGTGCCAGCTCACCACTGTCTGGGGGCTACACCTTC
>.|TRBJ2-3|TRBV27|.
CASSPRTGTDTQYF
TGTGCCAGCAGTCCTCGGACTGGCACAGATACGCAGTATTTT
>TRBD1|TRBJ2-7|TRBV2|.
CASSGIRQGELSYEQYF
TGTGCCAGCAGTGGGATTCGACAGGGGGAGCTCTCCTACGAGCAGTACTTC
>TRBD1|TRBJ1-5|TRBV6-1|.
CASSPRTGRNQPQHF
TGTGCCAGCAGCCCCAGGACAGGGAGGAATCAGCCCCAGCATTTT
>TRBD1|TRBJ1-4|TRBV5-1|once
CASSWTGGATNEKLFF
TGCGCCAGCAGCTGGACAGGGGGGGCAACTAATGAAAAACTGTTTTTT
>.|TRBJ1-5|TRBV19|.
CASSIETGRQHF
TGTGCCAGTAGTATAGAGACAGGCCGGCAGCATTTT
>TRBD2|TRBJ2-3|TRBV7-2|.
CASSLGLAGPNPPTDTQYF
TGTGCCAGCAGCTTAGGACTAGCGGGGCCTAACCCCCCCACAGATACGCAGTATTTT
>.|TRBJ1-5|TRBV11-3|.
CASSLEEVNNQPQHF
TGTGCCAGCAGCTTAGAAGAGGTCAACAATCAGCCCCAGCATTTT
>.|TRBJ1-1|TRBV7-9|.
CASSLWPGGETEAFF
TGTGCCAGCAGCTTGTGGCCCGGGGGGGAGACTGAAGCTTTCTTT
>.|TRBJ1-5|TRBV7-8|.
CASSLRGSNQPQHF
TGTGCCAGCAGCTTAAGGGGGAGCAATCAGCCCCAGCATTTT
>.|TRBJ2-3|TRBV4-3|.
CASSQRNRDTQYF
TGCGCCAGCAGCCAGAGAAACCGGGATACGCAGTATTTT
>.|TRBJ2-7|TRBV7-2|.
CASSLVLSAPGQAPYEQYF
TGTGCCAGCAGCTTAGTACTCTCCGCGCCGGGGCAGGCACCCTACGAGCAGTACTTC
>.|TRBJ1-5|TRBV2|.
CASSGTRQHNQPQHF
TGTGCCAGCAGTGGAACTAGACAGCACAATCAGCCCCAGCATTTT
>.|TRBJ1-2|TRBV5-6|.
CASSFSDRSGYTF
TGTGCCAGCAGCTTTTCGGACCGGTCGGGCTACACCTTC
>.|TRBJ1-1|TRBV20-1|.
CSAPKATEAFF
TGCAGTGCCCCTAAGGCCACTGAAGCTTTCTTT
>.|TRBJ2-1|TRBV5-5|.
CASIERLGGLMEQFF
TGTGCCAGCATCGAACGGTTGGGGGGTCTAATGGAGCAGTTCTTC
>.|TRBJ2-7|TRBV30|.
CAWSNRGAGEQYF
TGTGCCTGGAGTAACAGGGGAGCGGGGGAGCAGTACTTC
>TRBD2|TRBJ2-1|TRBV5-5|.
CASSLGASGGRNEQFF
TGTGCCAGCAGCTTGGGGGCTAGCGGGGGCCGCAATGAGCAGTTCTTC
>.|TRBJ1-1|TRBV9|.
CASGGSTEAFF
TGTGCCAGTGGGGGTTCCACTGAAGCTTTCTTT
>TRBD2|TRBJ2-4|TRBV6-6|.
CASSGRGGYENIQYF
TGTGCCAGCAGTGGACGGGGGGGGTACGAAAACATTCAGTACTTC
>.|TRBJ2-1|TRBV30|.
CAWSGDRHNEQFF
TGTGCCTGGAGTGGCGACAGACACAATGAGCAGTTCTTC
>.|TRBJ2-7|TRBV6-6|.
CASSYSGRPRYEQYF
TGTGCCAGCAGTTATAGCGGACGACCAAGGTACGAGCAGTACTTC
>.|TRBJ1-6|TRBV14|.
CASSQVLGSPLHF
TGTGCCAGCAGCCAAGTGTTGGGTTCACCCCTCCACTTT
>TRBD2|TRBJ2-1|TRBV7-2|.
CASSPLAGGYNEQFF
TGTGCCAGCAGCCCACTAGCGGGGGGCTACAATGAGCAGTTCTTC
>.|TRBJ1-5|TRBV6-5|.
CASSEAQHPPQHF
TGTGCCAGCAGTGAAGCGCAACATCCGCCCCAGCATTTT
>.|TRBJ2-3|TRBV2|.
CASRRAGASTDTQYF
TGTGCCAGCAGGAGGGCGGGGGCTAGCACAGATACGCAGTATTTT
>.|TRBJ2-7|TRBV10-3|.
CASGGRDEQYF
TGTGCCTCCGGGGGTCGGGACGAGCAGTACTTC
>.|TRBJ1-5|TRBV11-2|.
CASSFMESQPQHF
TGTGCCAGCAGCTTTATGGAGAGTCAGCCCCAGCATTTT
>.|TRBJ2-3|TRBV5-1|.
CASRVRHNTDTQYF
TGCGCCAGCAGAGTTAGGCATAACACAGATACGCAGTATTTT
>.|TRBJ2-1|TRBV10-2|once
CASSNADLGDEQFF
TGCGCCAGCAGTAACGCGGACCTGGGCGATGAGCAGTTCTTC
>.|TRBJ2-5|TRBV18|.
CASSSLVRETQYF
TGTGCCAGCTCATCCCTAGTGCGGGAGACCCAGTACTTC
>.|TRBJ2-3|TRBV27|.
CASSLVGTDTQYF
TGTGCCAGCAGTTTAGTGGGGACAGATACGCAGTATTTT
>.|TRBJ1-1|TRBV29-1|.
CSVHGQTNTEAFF
TGCAGCGTTCATGGACAGACGAACACTGAAGCTTTCTTT
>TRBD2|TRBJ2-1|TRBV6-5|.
CASSYSPGLDGHEQFF
TGTGCCAGCAGTTACTCGCCTGGACTAGACGGGCATGAGCAGTTCTTC
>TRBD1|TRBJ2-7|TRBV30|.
CAWSTGTGPYEQYF
TGTGCCTGGAGTACCGGGACAGGCCCCTACGAGCAGTACTTC
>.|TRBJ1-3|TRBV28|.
CASIPPGPSGNTIYF
TGTGCCAGCATCCCCCCGGGGCCCTCTGGAAACACCATATATTTT
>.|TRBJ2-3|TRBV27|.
CASSVFVMGGTDTQYF
TGTGCCAGCAGCGTGTTTGTAATGGGCGGCACAGATACGCAGTATTTT
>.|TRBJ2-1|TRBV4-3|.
CASSQEWGHEQFF
TGCGCCAGCAGCCAAGAGTGGGGCCATGAGCAGTTCTTC
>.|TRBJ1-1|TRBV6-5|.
CASSRGTGLNTEAFF
TGTGCCAGCAGTCGCGGGACCGGACTAAACACTGAAGCTTTCTTT
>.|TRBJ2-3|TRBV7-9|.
CASSLMQAATDTQYF
TGTGCCAGCAGTCTAATGCAGGCAGCCACAGATACGCAGTATTTT
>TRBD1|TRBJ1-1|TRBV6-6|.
CASSVTGGAGTEAFF
TGTGCCAGCAGTGTTACAGGGGGCGCAGGGACTGAAGCTTTCTTT
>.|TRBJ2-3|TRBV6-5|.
CASSSGFGTQYF
TGTGCCAGCAGTTCCGGGTTCGGTACGCAGTATTTT
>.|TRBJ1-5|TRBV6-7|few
CASRQSNQPQHF
TGTGCCAGTCGACAGAGCAATCAGCCCCAGCATTTT
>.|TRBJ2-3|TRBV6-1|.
CASRDSPTDTQYF
TGTGCCAGCAGGGACAGTCCCACAGATACGCAGTATTTT
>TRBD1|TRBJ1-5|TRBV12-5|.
CASGWDRGQPQHF
TGTGCTAGTGGTTGGGACAGGGGTCAGCCCCAGCATTTT